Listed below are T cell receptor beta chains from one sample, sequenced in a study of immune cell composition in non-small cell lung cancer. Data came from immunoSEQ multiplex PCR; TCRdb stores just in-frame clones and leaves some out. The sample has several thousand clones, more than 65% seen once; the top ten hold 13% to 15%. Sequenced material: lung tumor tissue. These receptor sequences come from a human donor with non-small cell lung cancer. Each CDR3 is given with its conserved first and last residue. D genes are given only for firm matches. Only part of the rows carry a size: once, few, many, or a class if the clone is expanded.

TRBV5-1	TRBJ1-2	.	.	TGCGCCAGCAGCTTGGGCGGGGGGCTGAAGGTTGGCTACACCTTC	CASSLGGGLKVGYTF
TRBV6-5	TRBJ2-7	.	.	TGTGCCAGCAGTTTAGCGGCCTCAACCTACGAGCAGTACTTC	CASSLAASTYEQYF
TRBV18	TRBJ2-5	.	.	TGTGCCAGCTCACCACCAACAGGGAGAGAGACCCAGTACTTC	CASSPPTGRETQYF
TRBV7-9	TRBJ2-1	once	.	TGTGCCAGCAGCTCCGGGGGATACAATGAGCAGTTCTTC	CASSSGGYNEQFF
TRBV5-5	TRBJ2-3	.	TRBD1	TGTGCCAGCAGCTTGAAGGTAGGGGACAGGCTCACAGATACGCAGTATTTT	CASSLKVGDRLTDTQYF
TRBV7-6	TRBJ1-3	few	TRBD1	TGTGCCAGCAGCCCTTCGGACAGGGGGCGCCTGGTTTCTGGAAACACCATATATTTT	CASSPSDRGRLVSGNTIYF
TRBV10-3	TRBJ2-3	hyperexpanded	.	TGTGCCATCAGTGGGTGGACAGTTGAACTTAGCACAGATACGCAGTATTTT	CAISGWTVELSTDTQYF
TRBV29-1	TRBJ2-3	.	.	TGCAGCGTTGCGCCAGCACGACAGGGCACAGATACGCAGTATTTT	CSVAPARQGTDTQYF
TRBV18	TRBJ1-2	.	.	TGTGCCAGCTCACCTTCGAACCAGGCCGCGAGCGGCTACACCTTC	CASSPSNQAASGYTF
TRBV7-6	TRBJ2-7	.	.	TGTGCCAGCAGCTTAGCCACAGGGACCCACGAGCAGTACTTC	CASSLATGTHEQYF
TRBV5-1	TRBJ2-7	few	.	TGCGCCAGCAGCGAAGGGACTCCCAGTCTTTACGAGCAGTACTTC	CASSEGTPSLYEQYF
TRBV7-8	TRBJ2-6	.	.	TGTGCCAGCAGTCGGGGGGCAGCCTTTTACTCTGGGGCCAACGTCCTGACTTTC	CASSRGAAFYSGANVLTF
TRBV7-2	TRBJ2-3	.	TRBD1	TGTGCCAGCAGCTGGCCGGGACAGAGCACAGATACGCAGTATTTT	CASSWPGQSTDTQYF
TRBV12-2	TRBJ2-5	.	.	TGTGCAAGTCGCTTTCGAGTAGGCGGGACTAGCCCTAAGCAAGAGACCCAGTACTTC	CASRFRVGGTSPKQETQYF
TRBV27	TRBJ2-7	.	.	TGTGCCAGCAGTCTTAGGGGCAGGCTCACCTACGAGCAGTACTTC	CASSLRGRLTYEQYF
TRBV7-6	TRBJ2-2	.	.	TGTGCCAGCAGCTTAGCTCCCACCGGCGGGGAAGCCGGGGAGCTGTTTTTT	CASSLAPTGGEAGELFF
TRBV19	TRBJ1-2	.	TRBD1	TGTGCCAGTAGTAGAGGAGGACAGGGTCCTGGCTACACCTTC	CASSRGGQGPGYTF
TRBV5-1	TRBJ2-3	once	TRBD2	TGCGCCAGCAGCTTGGCCCTAGCGGGAAAAGATACGCAGTATTTT	CASSLALAGKDTQYF
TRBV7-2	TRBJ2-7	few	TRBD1	TGTGCCAGCAGCTTGACAGGGATAATGTCACACTACGAGCAGTACTTC	CASSLTGIMSHYEQYF
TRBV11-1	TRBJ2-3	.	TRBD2	TGTGCCAGCAGCCAAGCGGGGGGGCCGGCAGATACGCAGTATTTT	CASSQAGGPADTQYF
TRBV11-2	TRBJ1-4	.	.	TGTGCCAGCAGCTTCCTAGCTGCAACTAATGAAAAACTGTTTTTT	CASSFLAATNEKLFF
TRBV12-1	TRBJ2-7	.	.	TGTGCCAGCAGCTTGGGGCGGGAGAGGACGGACGAGCAGTACTTC	CASSLGRERTDEQYF
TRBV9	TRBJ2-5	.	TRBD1	TGTGCCAGCAGCGTAGGACAGGGAGAAGAGACCCAGTACTTC	CASSVGQGEETQYF
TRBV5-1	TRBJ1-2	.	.	TGCGCCAGCAGCCCTGAACCCGGGAGACCCCCCCTTATCTACACCTTC	CASSPEPGRPPLIYTF
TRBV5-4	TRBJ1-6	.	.	TGTGCCAGCAGCCGAGATCACGCCCCGGATTCACCCCTCCACTTT	CASSRDHAPDSPLHF
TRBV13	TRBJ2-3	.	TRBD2	TGTGCCAGCAGCTTATCACTAGCGGGAGGGGCAGATACGCAGTATTTT	CASSLSLAGGADTQYF
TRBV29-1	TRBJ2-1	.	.	TGCAGCGGGCTCTCAGGGGTCTACAATGAGCAGTTCTTC	CSGLSGVYNEQFF
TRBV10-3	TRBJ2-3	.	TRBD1	TGTGCCATCAGAGCCGGGACAGGGGTCACAGATACGCAGTATTTT	CAIRAGTGVTDTQYF
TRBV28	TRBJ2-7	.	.	TGTGCCAGCGGGCTACTTCAGGGCTTTTACGAGCAGTACTTC	CASGLLQGFYEQYF
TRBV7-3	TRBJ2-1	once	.	TGTGCCAGCAGCTTAGGATCGGCGGATAATGAGCAGTTCTTC	CASSLGSADNEQFF
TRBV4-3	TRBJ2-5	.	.	TGCGCCAGCAGCCAAGGAATAGCTGGGGGGAAGACCCAGTACTTC	CASSQGIAGGKTQYF
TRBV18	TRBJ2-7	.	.	TGTGCCAGCTCACCCGGTTTGAGGTCGGACGAGCAGTACTTC	CASSPGLRSDEQYF
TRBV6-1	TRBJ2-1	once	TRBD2	TGTGCCAGCAGTTTCGGACTAGCGGTCGAGAATGAGCAGTTCTTC	CASSFGLAVENEQFF
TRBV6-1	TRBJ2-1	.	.	TGTGCCAGCAGGGACAGAACCTACAATGAGCAGTTCTTC	CASRDRTYNEQFF
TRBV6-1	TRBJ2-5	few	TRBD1	TGTGCCAGCTTTGGACAGGGGGAGGGGGAGACCCAGTACTTC	CASFGQGEGETQYF
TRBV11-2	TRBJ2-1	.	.	TGTGCCAGCAGCTTAGGGAGGAATGAGCAGTTCTTC	CASSLGRNEQFF
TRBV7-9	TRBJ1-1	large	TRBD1	TGTGCCAGCAGCCCCATTCAGGGGGCGAGGACTGAAGCTTTCTTT	CASSPIQGARTEAFF
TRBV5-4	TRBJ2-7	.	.	TGTGCCAGCAGCTTGGCCTATCTGGGGGGCGAGCAGTACTTC	CASSLAYLGGEQYF